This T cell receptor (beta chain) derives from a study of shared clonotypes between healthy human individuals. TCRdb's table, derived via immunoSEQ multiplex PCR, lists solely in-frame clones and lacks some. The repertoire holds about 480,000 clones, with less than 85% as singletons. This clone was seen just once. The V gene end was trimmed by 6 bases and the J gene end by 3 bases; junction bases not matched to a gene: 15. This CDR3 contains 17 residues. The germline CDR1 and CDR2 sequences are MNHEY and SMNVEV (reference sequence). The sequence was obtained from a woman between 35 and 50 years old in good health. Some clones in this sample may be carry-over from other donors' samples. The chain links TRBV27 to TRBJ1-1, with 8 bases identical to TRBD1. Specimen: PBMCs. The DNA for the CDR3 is TGTGCCAGCAGCGCCCGGACAGGGTATAATGTGGACACTGAAGCTTTCTTT. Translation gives CASSARTGYNVDTEAFF.